Shown below are 2 T cell receptor beta chains from a single sample sequenced in a study of T cell responses to AZD1222 COVID-19 vaccine. Clones were read by immunoSEQ multiplex PCR, and TCRdb kept only the in-frame ones, dropping some. This repertoire shows around 180,000 clones, 80% to 90% found once; its top ten account for 6% to 8%. Sequencing used peripheral blood, obtained on day 0 of AZD1222 vaccination. These receptors were collected from an adult in good health.

The V gene is TRBV27, the J gene TRBJ2-7; 7 positions agree with TRBD1. CDR3 length: 14 residues. Germline lookup yields CDR1 MNHEY and CDR2 SMNVEV (reference sequence). V trimming: 3 bases; J trimming: 3 bases; junction bases outside the gene matches: 5. The CDR3 reads CASSFLGTVYEQYF. CDR3 bases: TGTGCCAGCAGTTTCCTCGGGACAGTCTACGAGCAGTACTTC.

The chain has TRBV7-3 and TRBJ2-2, with D possibly TRBD1 on 5 matching bases. Germline V gene sequence: CDR1 SGHTA, CDR2 FQGTGA. Between the trimmed V and J ends, which lost 5 bases and 5 bases, there was a span of 15 bases. This CDR3 has 15 residues. CDR3 in amino acids: CASSPGMIGTGELFF. The CDR3 bases are TGTGCCAGCAGCCCAGGGATGATCGGAACCGGGGAGCTGTTTTTT.